The entry below gives a single TCR beta chain sequence along with its context. The antigen is unknown. This sample stems from a study of T cell repertoires in cytomegalovirus infection. Study-level points and caveats: It was HLA-C-restricted CMV-specific TCR beta clonotypes that dominated the response ex vivo. Public TCR beta family frequency separated CMV-and-HLA carriers, including in an independent cohort.

One entry per CDR3 protein results from TCRdb running MiXCR on the reads. The sample includes hundreds of thousands of distinct CDR3 sequences, about two fifths of them seen just once. The CDR3 contains 14 residues. Looked up from germline, CDR1 is SGHVS and CDR2 is FNYEAQ. V lost 5 bases to trimming and J lost 0 bases, with 8 bases between them. The TCR originated in a human donor in good health (CMV status not recorded). Some clones in this sample may be carry-over from other donors' samples. The genes are TRBV7-6 and TRBJ2-1, with a tentative D call TRBD1 (5 bases). The sequencing here drew on cultured PBMCs, taken from culture after CMV antigen stimulation. The CDR3 loop is CASSRDSSYNEQFF. The CDR3 nucleotides are TGTGCCAGCAGCCGTGACAGCTCCTACAATGAGCAGTTCTTC. The complete variable domain, with remaining parts taken from reference TRBV7-6 and TRBJ2-1, reads GAGVSQSPRYKVTKRGQDVALRCDPISGHVSLYWYRQALGQGPEFLTYFNYEAQQDKSGLPNDRFSAERPEGSISTLTIQRTEQRDSAMYRCASSRDSSYNEQFFGPGTRLTVL.